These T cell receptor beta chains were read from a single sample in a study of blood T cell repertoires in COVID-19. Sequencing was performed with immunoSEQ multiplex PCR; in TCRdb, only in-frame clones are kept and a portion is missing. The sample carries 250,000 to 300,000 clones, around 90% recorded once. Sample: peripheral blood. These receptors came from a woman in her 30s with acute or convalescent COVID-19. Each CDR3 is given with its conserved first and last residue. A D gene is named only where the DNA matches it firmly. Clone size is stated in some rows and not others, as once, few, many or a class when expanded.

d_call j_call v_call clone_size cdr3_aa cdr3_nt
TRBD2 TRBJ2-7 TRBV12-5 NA CASGLERDRSYEQYF TGTGCTAGTGGCTTAGAGCGGGACCGCTCCTACGAGCAGTACTTC
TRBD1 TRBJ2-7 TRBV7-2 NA CASGWGQGGYEQYF TGTGCCAGTGGGTGGGGACAGGGCGGCTACGAGCAGTACTTC
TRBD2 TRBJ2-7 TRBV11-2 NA CASSPSSLAGYEQYF TGTGCCAGCAGCCCAAGTAGCCTAGCGGGCTACGAGCAGTACTTC
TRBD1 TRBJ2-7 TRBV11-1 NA CASSYLTGPAYEQYF TGTGCCAGCAGCTACCTGACAGGGCCGGCCTACGAGCAGTACTTC
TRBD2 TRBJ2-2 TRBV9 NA CASSSSGGRAGELFF TGTGCCAGCAGCTCCTCTGGGGGGAGGGCCGGGGAGCTGTTTTTT
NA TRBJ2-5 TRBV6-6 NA CASRPMGAGARETQYF TGTGCCAGCAGACCCATGGGGGCGGGGGCGCGGGAGACCCAGTACTTC
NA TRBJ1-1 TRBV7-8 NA CASSLATGKAFF TGTGCCAGCAGCTTAGCGACAGGCAAAGCTTTCTTT
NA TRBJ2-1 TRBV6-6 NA CASKPGTRDNEQFF TGTGCCAGCAAGCCCGGGACACGAGACAATGAGCAGTTCTTC
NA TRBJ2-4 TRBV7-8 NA CASSSGRAGGNIQYF TGTGCCAGCAGCTCCGGCCGGGCGGGTGGGAACATTCAGTACTTC
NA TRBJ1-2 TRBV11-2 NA CASSPPITKLSSRDGYTF TGTGCCAGCAGCCCTCCGATCACCAAACTATCGAGCAGGGATGGCTACACCTTC
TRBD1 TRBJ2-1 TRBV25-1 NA CAYWDRDDNEQFF TGTGCCTATTGGGACAGGGATGACAATGAGCAGTTCTTC
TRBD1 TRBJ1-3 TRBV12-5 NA CASGLGQGGGNTIYF TGTGCTAGTGGTTTGGGACAGGGAGGTGGAAACACCATATATTTT
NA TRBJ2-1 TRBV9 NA CASSVVNRANEQFF TGTGCCAGCAGCGTAGTGAACAGGGCTAATGAGCAGTTCTTC
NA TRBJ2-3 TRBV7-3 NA CASSFRADTQYF TGTGCCAGCAGCTTCCGTGCAGATACGCAGTATTTT
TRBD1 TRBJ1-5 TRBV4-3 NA CASSRDRGVQPQHF TGCGCCAGCAGCCGGGACAGGGGCGTTCAGCCCCAGCATTTT
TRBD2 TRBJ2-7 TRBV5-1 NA CASSLTSGRYEQYF TGCGCCAGCAGCCTGACTAGCGGGAGGTACGAGCAGTACTTC
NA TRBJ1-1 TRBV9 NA CASSPTGMNTEAFF TGTGCCAGCAGCCCTACAGGCATGAACACTGAAGCTTTCTTT
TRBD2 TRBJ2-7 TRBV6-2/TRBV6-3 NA CASSYPGLAGGVPYEQYF TGTGCCAGCAGTTACCCGGGACTAGCGGGAGGGGTACCCTACGAGCAGTACTTC
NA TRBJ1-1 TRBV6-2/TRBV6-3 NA CASSYSGGATEAFF TGTGCCAGCAGTTACTCCGGCGGAGCGACTGAAGCTTTCTTT
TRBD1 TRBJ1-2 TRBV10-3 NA CAISERQGNYGYTF TGTGCCATCAGTGAGAGACAGGGTAACTATGGCTACACCTTC
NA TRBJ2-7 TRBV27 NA CASSLSTGNEQYF TGTGCCAGCAGTTTATCGACCGGGAACGAGCAGTACTTC
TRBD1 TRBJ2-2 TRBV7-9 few CASSSDRGFTGELFF TGTGCCAGCAGCTCGGACAGGGGGTTCACCGGGGAGCTGTTTTTT
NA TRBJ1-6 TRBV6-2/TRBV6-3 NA CASSYKKRSPLHF TGTGCCAGCAGTTATAAAAAGCGTTCACCCCTCCACTTT
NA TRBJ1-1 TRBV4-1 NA CASSQEDRFTEAFF TGCGCCAGCAGCCAGGAAGACAGATTCACTGAAGCTTTCTTT
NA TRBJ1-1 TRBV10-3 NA CAISGPVEGAFF TGTGCCATCAGTGGGCCCGTTGAGGGAGCTTTCTTT
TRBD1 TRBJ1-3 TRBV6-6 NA CASRGQGETGNTIYF TGTGCCAGCAGGGGACAGGGCGAAACTGGAAACACCATATATTTT
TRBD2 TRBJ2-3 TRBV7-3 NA CASSLAAGLAGHGGADTQYF TGTGCCAGCAGCTTAGCAGCCGGACTAGCGGGGCATGGTGGGGCAGATACGCAGTATTTT
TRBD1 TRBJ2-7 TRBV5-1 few CASSPTTGGAYEQYF TGCGCCAGCAGCCCCACGACAGGGGGCGCCTACGAGCAGTACTTC
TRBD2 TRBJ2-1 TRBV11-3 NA CASSAWRERLSGQFF TGTGCCAGCAGCGCCTGGCGGGAGCGTTTATCGGGGCAGTTCTTC
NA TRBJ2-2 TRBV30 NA CAWSKGLLSTGELFF TGTGCCTGGAGTAAGGGACTCTTGTCCACCGGGGAGCTGTTTTTT
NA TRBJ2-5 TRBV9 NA CASSVGQRGETQYF TGTGCCAGCAGCGTGGGACAAAGGGGAGAGACCCAGTACTTC
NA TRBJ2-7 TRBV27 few CASSLEQQGLSEQYF TGTGCCAGCAGTTTAGAGCAACAGGGACTATCCGAGCAGTACTTC
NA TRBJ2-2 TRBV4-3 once CASSQDAGVNTGELFF TGCGCCAGCAGCCAAGATGCAGGGGTGAACACCGGGGAGCTGTTTTTT
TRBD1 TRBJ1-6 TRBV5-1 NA CASSLEGTGASPLHF TGCGCCAGCAGCTTGGAGGGGACAGGGGCTTCACCCCTCCACTTT
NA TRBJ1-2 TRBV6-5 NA CASRATASYGYTF TGTGCCAGCAGGGCGACAGCCTCCTATGGCTACACCTTC
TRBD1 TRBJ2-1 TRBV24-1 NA CATSEDRSYNEQFF TGTGCCACCAGTGAGGACAGGTCCTACAATGAGCAGTTCTTC
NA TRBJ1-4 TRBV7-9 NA CASSLGRGGLREKLFF TGTGCCAGCAGCTTAGGGCGCGGGGGGCTCAGGGAAAAACTGTTTTTT
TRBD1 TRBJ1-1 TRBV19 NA CASSIRTGSLKNTEAFF TGTGCCAGTAGTATAAGGACAGGTTCCTTAAAGAACACTGAAGCTTTCTTT
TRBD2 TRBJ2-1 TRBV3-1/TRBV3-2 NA CASSQEGLAGGLYNEQFF TGTGCCAGCAGCCAAGAGGGTCTAGCGGGAGGTCTCTACAATGAGCAGTTCTTC
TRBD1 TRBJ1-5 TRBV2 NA CASSSETGLQPQHF TGTGCCAGCAGTTCGGAGACAGGGCTTCAGCCCCAGCATTTT
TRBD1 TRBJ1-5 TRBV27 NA CASRSRTGALNQPQHF TGTGCCAGCAGAAGCAGGACAGGGGCGCTCAATCAGCCCCAGCATTTT
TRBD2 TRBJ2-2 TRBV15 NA CATSATERGGQMAGELFF TGTGCCACCAGCGCGACAGAGCGCGGGGGGCAAATGGCCGGGGAGCTGTTTTTT
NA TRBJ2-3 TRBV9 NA CASARSSEDSTDTQYF TGTGCCAGCGCTCGATCTAGCGAAGATAGCACAGATACGCAGTATTTT